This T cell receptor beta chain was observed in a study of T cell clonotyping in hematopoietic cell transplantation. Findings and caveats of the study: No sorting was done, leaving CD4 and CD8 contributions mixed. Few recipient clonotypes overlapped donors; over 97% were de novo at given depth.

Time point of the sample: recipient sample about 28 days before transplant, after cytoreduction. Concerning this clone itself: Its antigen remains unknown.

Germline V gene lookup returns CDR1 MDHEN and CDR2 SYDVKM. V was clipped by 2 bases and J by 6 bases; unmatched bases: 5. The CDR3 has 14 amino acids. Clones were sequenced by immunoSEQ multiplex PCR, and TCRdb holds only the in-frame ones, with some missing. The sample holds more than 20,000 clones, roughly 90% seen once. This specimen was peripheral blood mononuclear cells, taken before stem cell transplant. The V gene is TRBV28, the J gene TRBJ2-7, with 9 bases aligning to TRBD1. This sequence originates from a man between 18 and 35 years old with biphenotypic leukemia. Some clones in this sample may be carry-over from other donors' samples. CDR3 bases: TGTGCCAGCAGTTTAACAGGGGGCAGGTTCGAGCAGTACTTC. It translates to CASSLTGGRFEQYF. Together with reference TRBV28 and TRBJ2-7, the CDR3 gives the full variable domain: DVKVTQSSRYLVKRTGEKVFLECVQDMDHENMFWYRQDPGLGLRLIYFSYDVKMKEKGDIPEGYSVSREKKERFSLILESASTNQTSMYLCASSLTGGRFEQYFGPGTRLTVT.